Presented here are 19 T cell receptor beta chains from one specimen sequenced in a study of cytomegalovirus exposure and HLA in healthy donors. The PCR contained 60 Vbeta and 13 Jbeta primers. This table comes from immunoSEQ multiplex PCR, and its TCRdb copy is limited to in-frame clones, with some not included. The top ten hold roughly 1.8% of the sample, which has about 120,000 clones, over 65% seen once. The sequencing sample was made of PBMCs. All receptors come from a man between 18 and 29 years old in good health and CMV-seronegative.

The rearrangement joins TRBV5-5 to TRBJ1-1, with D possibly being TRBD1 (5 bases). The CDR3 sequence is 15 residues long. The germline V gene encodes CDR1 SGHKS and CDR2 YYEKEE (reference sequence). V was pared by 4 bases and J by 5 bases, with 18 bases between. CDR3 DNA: TGTGCCAGCAGCCGGGATGGGGGGGGAGTTACTGAAGCTTTCTTT. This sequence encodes CASSRDGGGVTEAFF.

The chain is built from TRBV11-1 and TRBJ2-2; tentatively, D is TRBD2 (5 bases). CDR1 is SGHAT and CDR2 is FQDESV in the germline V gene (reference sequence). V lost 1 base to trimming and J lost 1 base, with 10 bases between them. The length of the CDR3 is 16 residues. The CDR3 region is CASSLGAGLNTGELFF. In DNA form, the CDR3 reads TGTGCCAGCAGCTTAGGGGCGGGCCTGAACACCGGGGAGCTGTTTTTT.

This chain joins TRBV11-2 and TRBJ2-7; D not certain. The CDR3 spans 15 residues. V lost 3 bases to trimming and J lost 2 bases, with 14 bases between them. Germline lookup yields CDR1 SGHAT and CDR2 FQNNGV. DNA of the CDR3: TGTGCCAGCAGCTTCGAACAGCTTCCCCCCTACGAGCAGTACTTC. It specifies CASSFEQLPPYEQYF.

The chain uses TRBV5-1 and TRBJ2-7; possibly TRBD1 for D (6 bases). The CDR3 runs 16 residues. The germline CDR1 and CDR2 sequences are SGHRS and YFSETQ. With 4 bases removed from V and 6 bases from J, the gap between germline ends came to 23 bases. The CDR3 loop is CASSLGHRDTLVEQYF. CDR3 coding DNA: TGCGCCAGCAGCCTGGGACACCGGGACACCCTAGTCGAGCAGTACTTC.

The CDR3, as DNA: TGTGCCAGCGGCGGGGTAGCGGGGGCCTACGAGCAGTACTTC. Amino acids: CASGGVAGAYEQYF. This chain connects TRBV6-6 to TRBJ2-7; the match to TRBD2 covers 9 bases. The germline CDR1 and CDR2 sequences are MNHNY and SVGAGI (reference sequence). The CDR3 extends over 14 amino acids. V shed 8 bases, J shed 2 bases, and the junction held 7 bases outside the gene matches.

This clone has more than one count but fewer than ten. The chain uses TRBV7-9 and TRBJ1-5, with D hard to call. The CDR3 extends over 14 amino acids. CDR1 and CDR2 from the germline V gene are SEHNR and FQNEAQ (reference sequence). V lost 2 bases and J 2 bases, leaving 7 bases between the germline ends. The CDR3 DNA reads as TGTGCCAGCAGCTTAAGCGGGCGCAATCAGCCCCAGCATTTT. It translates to CASSLSGRNQPQHF.

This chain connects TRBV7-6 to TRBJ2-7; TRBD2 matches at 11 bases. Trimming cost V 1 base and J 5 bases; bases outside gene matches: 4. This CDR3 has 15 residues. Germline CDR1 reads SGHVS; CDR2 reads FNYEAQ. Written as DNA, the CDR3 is TGTGCCAGCAGCTTAGGAACTAGCGGGGGCGACGAGCAGTACTTC. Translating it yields CASSLGTSGGDEQYF.

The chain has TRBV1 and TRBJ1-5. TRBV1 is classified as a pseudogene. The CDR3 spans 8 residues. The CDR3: CPPLAQHF. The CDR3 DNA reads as TGCCCGCCGTTAGCCCAGCATTTT.

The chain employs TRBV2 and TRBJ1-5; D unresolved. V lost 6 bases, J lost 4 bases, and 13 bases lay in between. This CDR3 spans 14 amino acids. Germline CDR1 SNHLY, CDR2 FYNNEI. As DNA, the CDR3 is TGTGCCAGCAGGCCCCGGGTCTCTAATCAGCCCCAGCATTTT. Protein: CASRPRVSNQPQHF.

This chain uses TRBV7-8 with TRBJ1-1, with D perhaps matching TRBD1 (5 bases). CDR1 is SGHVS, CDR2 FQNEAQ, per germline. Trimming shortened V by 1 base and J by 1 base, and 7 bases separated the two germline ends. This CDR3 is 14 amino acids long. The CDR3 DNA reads TGTGCCAGCAGCTTAGGACAGCGGAACACTGAAGCTTTCTTT. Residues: CASSLGQRNTEAFF. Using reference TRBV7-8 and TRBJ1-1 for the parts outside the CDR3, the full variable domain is GAGVSQSPRYKVAKRGQDVALRCDPISGHVSLFWYQQALGQGPEFLTYFQNEAQLDKSGLPSDRFFAERPEGSVSTLKIQRTQQEDSAVYLCASSLGQRNTEAFFGQGTRLTVV.

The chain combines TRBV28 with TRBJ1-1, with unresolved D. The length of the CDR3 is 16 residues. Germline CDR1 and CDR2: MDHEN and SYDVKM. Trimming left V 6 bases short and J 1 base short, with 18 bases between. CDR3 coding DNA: TGTGCCAGCAGCCATACGGACTCTGCTCCGAACACTGAAGCTTTCTTT. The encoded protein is CASSHTDSAPNTEAFF.

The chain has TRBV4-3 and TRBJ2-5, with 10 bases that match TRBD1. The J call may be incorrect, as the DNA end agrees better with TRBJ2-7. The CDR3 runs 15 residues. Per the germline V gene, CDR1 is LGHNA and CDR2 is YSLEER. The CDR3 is CASSQGWTGGYEQYF. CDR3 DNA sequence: TGCGCCAGCAGCCAAGGCTGGACAGGGGGTTACGAGCAGTACTTC.

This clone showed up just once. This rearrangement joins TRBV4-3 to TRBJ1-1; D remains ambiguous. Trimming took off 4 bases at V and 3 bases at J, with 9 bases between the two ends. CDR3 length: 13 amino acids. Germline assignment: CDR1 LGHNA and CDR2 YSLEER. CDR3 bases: TGCGCCAGCAGCCGCGGTGGAGACACTGAAGCTTTCTTT. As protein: CASSRGGDTEAFF.

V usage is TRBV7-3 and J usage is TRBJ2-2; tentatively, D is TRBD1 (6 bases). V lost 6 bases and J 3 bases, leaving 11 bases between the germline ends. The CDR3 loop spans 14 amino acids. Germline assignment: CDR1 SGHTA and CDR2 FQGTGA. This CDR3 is CASRSDRYTGELFF. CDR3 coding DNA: TGTGCCAGCAGATCGGACAGATACACCGGGGAGCTGTTTTTT.

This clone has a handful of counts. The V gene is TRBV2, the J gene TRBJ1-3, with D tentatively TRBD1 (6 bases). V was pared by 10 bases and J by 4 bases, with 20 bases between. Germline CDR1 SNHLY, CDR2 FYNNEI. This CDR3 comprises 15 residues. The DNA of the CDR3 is TGTGCCAACGAGAGCCCCCAGGGGCCGGGAAACACCATATATTTT. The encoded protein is CANESPQGPGNTIYF.

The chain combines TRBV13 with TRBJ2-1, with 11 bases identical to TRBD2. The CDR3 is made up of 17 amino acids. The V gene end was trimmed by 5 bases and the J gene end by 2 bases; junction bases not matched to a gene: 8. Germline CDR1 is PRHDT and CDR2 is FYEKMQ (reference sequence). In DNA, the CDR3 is TGTGCCAGCAGCGGAACTAGCGGGGGCGGTGCCTACAATGAGCAGTTCTTC. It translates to CASSGTSGGGAYNEQFF.

CDR3 loop: CASSLKDSNYGYTF. The CDR3 nucleotides are TGTGCCAGCAGCTTGAAGGACAGCAACTATGGCTACACCTTC. The chain uses TRBV7-2 and TRBJ1-2; D may be TRBD1 (6 bases). Trimming shortened V by 3 bases and J by 2 bases, and 10 bases separated the two germline ends. The CDR3 spans 14 residues. CDR1 and CDR2 from the germline V gene are SGHTA and FQGNSA.

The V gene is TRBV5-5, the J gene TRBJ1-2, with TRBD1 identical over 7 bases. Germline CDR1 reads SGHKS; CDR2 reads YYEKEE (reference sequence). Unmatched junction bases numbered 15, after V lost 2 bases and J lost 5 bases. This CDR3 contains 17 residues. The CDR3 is CASSFPSDRADGYGYTF. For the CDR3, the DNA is TGTGCCAGCAGCTTCCCTTCTGACAGGGCGGACGGGTATGGCTACACCTTC.

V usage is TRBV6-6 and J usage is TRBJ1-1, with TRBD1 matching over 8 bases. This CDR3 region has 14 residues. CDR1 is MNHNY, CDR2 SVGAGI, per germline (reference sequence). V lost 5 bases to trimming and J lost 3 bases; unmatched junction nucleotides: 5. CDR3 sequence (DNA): TGTGCCAGCAGTGCAGGGGGCGCGGACACTGAAGCTTTCTTT. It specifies CASSAGGADTEAFF.